This TCR beta chain was sequenced in a study of identical twins. Trimming cost V 3 bases and J 3 bases, with 9 bases left between them. This CDR3 is 13 amino acids long. Via MiXCR, TCRdb re-called the 5' RACE reads, giving one row per CDR3 protein. Here the sample spans 200,000 to 300,000 distinct CDR3 sequences, 6% to 8% being singletons. Comments on this clonotype: No antigen is known for it.

Study-wide results and limits: Conclusions were drawn cross-sectionally by statistical analysis, without following the same donors. Possibly, invariant MAIT and iNKT cells partly confounded zero-insertion analyses.

The sample also formed part of further work on yellow fever vaccine responses in identical twins. Turning to that study: Reportedly, the T cell response mounted by twins to vaccine seemed partly convergent, partly personalized.

The sequence was collected from a woman aged 18-35 years in good health. The chain combines TRBV12-3 or TRBV12-4 with TRBJ2-7; D perhaps matches TRBD2 (5 bases). Specimen: CD8+ T cells sorted from blood. CDR3 in amino acids: CASSFKDFYEQYF. CDR3 in DNA: TGTGCCAGCAGTTTTAAGGACTTCTACGAGCAGTACTTC.